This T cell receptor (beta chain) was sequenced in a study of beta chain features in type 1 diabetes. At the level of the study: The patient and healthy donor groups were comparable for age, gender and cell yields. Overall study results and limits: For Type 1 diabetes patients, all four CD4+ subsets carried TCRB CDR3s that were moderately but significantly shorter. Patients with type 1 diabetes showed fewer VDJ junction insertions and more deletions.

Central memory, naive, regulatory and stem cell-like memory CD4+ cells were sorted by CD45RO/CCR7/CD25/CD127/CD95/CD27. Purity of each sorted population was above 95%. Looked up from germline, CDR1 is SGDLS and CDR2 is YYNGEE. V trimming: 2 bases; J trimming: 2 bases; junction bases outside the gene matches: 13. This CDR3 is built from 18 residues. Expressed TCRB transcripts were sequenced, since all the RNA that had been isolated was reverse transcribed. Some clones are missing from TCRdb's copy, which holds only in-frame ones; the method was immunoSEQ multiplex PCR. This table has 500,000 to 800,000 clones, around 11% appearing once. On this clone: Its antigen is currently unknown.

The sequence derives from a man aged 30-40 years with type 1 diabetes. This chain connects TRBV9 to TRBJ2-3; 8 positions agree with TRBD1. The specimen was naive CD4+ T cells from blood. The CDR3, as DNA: TGTGCCAGCAGCGTGACTGGAGCCGGGACAGGATTCACAGATACGCAGTATTTT. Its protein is CASSVTGAGTGFTDTQYF.